Below are 9 T cell receptor beta chains sequenced from a single sample in a study of cytomegalovirus exposure and HLA in healthy donors. The data were produced by immunoSEQ multiplex PCR, yet TCRdb's version contains in-frame clones alone and is incomplete. Of over 200,000 clones listed, 85% to 90% were seen once; the top ten hold less than 0.4%. Sequencing input: PBMCs. The receptors derive from a young woman in good health and CMV-seronegative.

This chain joins TRBV18 and TRBJ2-5; 7 bases fit TRBD1. The CDR3 is made up of 11 amino acids. J gave up 12 bases and V 4 bases, and 5 bases lay outside the gene matches. Germline V lookup: CDR1 KGHSH, CDR2 LQKENI. The CDR3 nucleotides are TGTGCCAGCTCACATGCAACAGGGGAGTACTTC. It translates to CASSHATGEYF.

The chain links TRBV18 to TRBJ1-4, with D possibly matching TRBD1 (6 bases). Germline loops: CDR1 KGHSH, CDR2 LQKENI. This CDR3 comprises 15 residues. Trimming cost V 3 bases and J 2 bases, with 10 bases left between them. Here the CDR3 DNA reads TGTGCCAGCTCACCCACAGGGTCGACTAATGAAAAACTGTTTTTT. Its translation: CASSPTGSTNEKLFF.

The V and J genes are TRBV27 and TRBJ2-7, with TRBD1 matching over 7 bases. This CDR3 contains 15 residues. Losses at the gene ends were 5 bases for V and 0 bases for J; bases not matched to a gene: 7. Germline V lookup: CDR1 MNHEY, CDR2 SMNVEV (reference sequence). The CDR3 sequence is CASSPQTGSSYEQYF. As DNA, the CDR3 is TGTGCCAGCAGTCCACAGACAGGGAGCTCCTACGAGCAGTACTTC.

The gene calls are TRBV28 and TRBJ1-5; D may be TRBD1 (6 bases). CDR3 length: 12 residues. Deletions cut 8 bases from V and 4 bases from J, with 9 bases between. CDR1 and CDR2 (germline): MDHEN, SYDVKM. CDR3 amino acids: CASLQGNQPQHF. The CDR3 DNA follows: TGTGCCAGCCTACAGGGTAATCAGCCCCAGCATTTT.

The chain couples TRBV5-6 to TRBJ2-7; 10 positions agree with TRBD2. The trim removed 2 bases at V and 3 bases at J, leaving 2 bases unmatched. This CDR3 contains 14 residues. Germline loops: CDR1 SGHDT, CDR2 YYEEEE. CDR3 in DNA: TGTGCCAGCAGCTTACTAGCGGGGTTCTACGAGCAGTACTTC. Translated, it gives CASSLLAGFYEQYF.

This chain links TRBV4-1 with TRBJ2-7; 11 bases agree with TRBD1. V lost 4 bases to trimming and J lost 5 bases; unmatched junction nucleotides: 7. This CDR3 has 15 residues. Germline CDR1 reads MGHRA; CDR2 reads YSYEKL. The CDR3 protein is CASSPFRDRGNEQYF. The CDR3, as DNA: TGCGCCAGCAGCCCGTTCCGGGACAGGGGGAACGAGCAGTACTTC.

The V call is TRBV6-6, the J call TRBJ1-1; the D is unclear. This CDR3 is built from 15 residues. Germline V gives CDR1 MNHNY, CDR2 SVGAGI (reference sequence). The V end was cut by 3 bases, the J end by 2 bases, with 13 bases between. CDR3 amino acids: CASSYGVIDNTEAFF. The CDR3 DNA sequence: TGTGCCAGCAGTTATGGTGTTATAGATAACACTGAAGCTTTCTTT.

This clone was picked up many times. This rearrangement joins TRBV5-1 to TRBJ2-7; D is unclear. Germline loops: CDR1 SGHRS, CDR2 YFSETQ. Between the trimmed V and J ends, which lost 6 bases and 0 bases, there was a span of 7 bases. The CDR3 runs to 12 residues. The CDR3 sequence is CASTYSSYEQYF. The CDR3 nucleotides read TGCGCCAGCACCTATAGCTCCTACGAGCAGTACTTC.

The chain is built from TRBV11-2 and TRBJ1-2; D is unclear. The CDR3 extends over 12 amino acids. V shed 1 base and J shed 8 bases, with 8 bases lying between them. Germline V CDR1 and CDR2: SGHAT, FQNNGV. The CDR3 loop reads CASSLAGRGYTF. The CDR3 coding sequence is TGTGCCAGCAGCTTAGCTGGTCGGGGCTACACCTTC.